This TCR beta chain was observed in a study of blood T cells in healthy people across ages. Then a second PCR, running about 6 to 11 cycles, was carried out with a sample-barcoded 5' primer and a J-beta primer mix. Each CDR3 protein gets one entry after TCRdb re-called the 5' RACE reads with MiXCR. Of almost 1 million distinct CDR3 sequences listed, just over 50% are singletons. Regarding this clonotype: The antigen remains unidentified.

Findings of the study overall: Donor CMV infection status was unknown, possibly confounding age-related changes in expanded clonotypes. One million T cells yielded diversity estimates that were considered underestimates. There were more naive CD4+ cells and higher diversity in long-lived donors than in aged donors. Roughly linear age-related decline in beta diversity appeared, significant by age approximately 40.

CDR1 DFQATT and CDR2 SNEGSKA come from the germline V gene (reference sequence). V was clipped by 7 bases and J by 7 bases; unmatched bases: 8. The CDR3 has 12 residues. Material for sequencing was blood. The source of this sequence is a woman aged 60-75 years in good health. The rearrangement uses TRBV20-1 and TRBJ2-7, with 9 bases identical to TRBD1. The DNA of the CDR3 is TGCAGTGTTTTACAGGGGGCATGGGAGCAGTACTTC. Its protein is CSVLQGAWEQYF.